The entry below describes one T cell receptor beta chain. Its binding antigen is unknown. No much larger clone is present one base from it, and per-base qualities are unavailable. This sample stems from a study of PD-1 blockade in mismatch repair-deficient tumors (dated 2017 in TCRdb). Concerning the study at large: Between September 2013 and September 2016, the trial enrolled some 91 consecutive patients with about a dozen mismatch repair-deficient cancer types, every one of whom had been previously treated and was progressing. Tumor-associated T cell clones in the peripheral blood of patients responding to PD-1 blockade were tracked using deep sequencing of TCR CDR3 regions.

CDR1 is given as LNHDA and CDR2 as SQIVND, both from the germline V gene (reference sequence). V and J lose 7 bases and 3 bases, and a span of 19 bases separates them. The CDR3 numbers 15 residues from cysteine through phenylalanine. Only the CDR3 part of the read is kept: 45 bases, read in frame from the first base. Mismatch repair deficiency was established in every enrolled patient by polymerase chain reaction or immunohistochemistry. TCR sequencing was performed for a few patients who responded to pembrolizumab therapy. In the phase II trial, pembrolizumab PD-1 blockade was tested prospectively in advanced mismatch repair-deficient cancers, no matter which tissue of origin the cancers came from. Peripheral blood T cell samples were serially collected before and at multiple times after PD-1 blockade was started. Blood sampling times were expressed in weeks after the first pembrolizumab dose. Library generation was performed with the immunoSEQ multiplex PCR assay. TCRdb stores this immuneACCESS table with in-frame sequences only. Part of the clones is absent; in the studies checked, under half of the shortfall reflects unresolved V genes, and no reason is known for the rest. The table for this sample lists 65,000 to 80,000 clones; 70% to 80% of them were counted only once. Approximately 5% of the sample belongs to the ten largest clones.

General study outcomes and caveats: After pembrolizumab, tumor-resident clones, which were often undetectable in blood before treatment, expanded rapidly and then contracted, generally ahead of radiologic responses.

The chain employs TRBV19 and TRBJ2-7, and perhaps TRBD2 as D gene, on 5 matching bases. Sample: peripheral blood, taken 2 weeks after starting pembrolizumab. This receptor was obtained from an adult with mismatch repair-deficient cancer. The DNA sequence is TGTGCCAGTACCCGACGGGGAGATGCGAACTACGAGCAGTACTTC. It encodes CASTRRGDANYEQYF. The entire variable domain, with the stretches around the CDR3 drawn from the reference TRBV19 and TRBJ2-7 proteins, is DGGITQSPKYLFRKEGQNVTLSCEQNLNHDAMYWYRQDPGQGLRLIYYSQIVNDFQKGDIAEGYSVSREKKESFPLTVTSAQKNPTAFYLCASTRRGDANYEQYFGPGTRLTVT.